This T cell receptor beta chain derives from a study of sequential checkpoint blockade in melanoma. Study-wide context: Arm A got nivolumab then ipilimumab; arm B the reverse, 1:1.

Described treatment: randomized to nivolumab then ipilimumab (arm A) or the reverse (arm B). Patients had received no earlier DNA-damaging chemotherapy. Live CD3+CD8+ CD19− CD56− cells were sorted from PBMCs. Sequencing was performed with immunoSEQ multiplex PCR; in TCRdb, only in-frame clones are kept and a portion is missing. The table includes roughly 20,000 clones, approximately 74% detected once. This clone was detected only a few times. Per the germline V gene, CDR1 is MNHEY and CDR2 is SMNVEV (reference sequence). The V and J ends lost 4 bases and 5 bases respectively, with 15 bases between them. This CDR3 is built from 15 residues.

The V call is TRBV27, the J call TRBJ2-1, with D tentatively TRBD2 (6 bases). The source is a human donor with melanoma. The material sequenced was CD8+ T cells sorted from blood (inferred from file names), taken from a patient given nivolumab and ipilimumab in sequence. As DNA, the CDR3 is TGTGCCAGCAGTTCGACGACTAGAGGCCACAATGAGCAGTTCTTC. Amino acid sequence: CASSSTTRGHNEQFF.